The rows below give T cell receptor beta chains drawn from one sample of a study of cytomegalovirus exposure and HLA in healthy donors. Libraries were prepared by immunoSEQ multiplex PCR; TCRdb keeps only in-frame clonotypes and omits some of them. This sample has about 160,000 clones, with 86% found just once. The source material was PBMCs. The receptors were gathered from a woman in her late teens or twenties in good health and CMV-seronegative. Both conserved end residues are part of each CDR3. A D gene is named only where the DNA matches it firmly. Rows give clone size only sometimes, using once, few, many, or a class for an expanded clone.

length | D | J | V | size | CDR3 | DNA
16 | TRBD2 | TRBJ2-1 | TRBV6-1 | . | CASSDRLASSYNEQFF | TGTGCCAGCAGTGATAGACTAGCAAGCAGCTACAATGAGCAGTTCTTC
16 | . | TRBJ1-3 | TRBV5-1 | . | CASSLVVGDSGNTIYF | TGCGCCAGCAGCTTGGTAGTAGGGGACTCTGGAAACACCATATATTTT
18 | TRBD1 | TRBJ2-6 | TRBV19 | once | CASSSDRVTHYGANVLTF | TGTGCCAGTAGTTCGGACAGGGTGACCCATTACGGGGCCAACGTCCTGACTTTC
12 | TRBD2 | TRBJ2-7 | TRBV6-6 | . | CASSAGVYEQYF | TGTGCCAGCAGCGCGGGGGTTTACGAGCAGTACTTC
16 | . | TRBJ2-1 | TRBV15 | . | CATSRGLLNLYNEQFF | TGTGCCACCAGCAGAGGACTATTAAACCTCTACAATGAGCAGTTCTTC
14 | . | TRBJ2-5 | TRBV2 | . | CASSLGQGTETQYF | TGTGCCAGCAGTCTTGGGCAGGGGACGGAGACCCAGTACTTC
13 | TRBD2 | TRBJ2-1 | TRBV27 | . | CATGLAGVGEQFF | TGTGCCACCGGACTAGCGGGAGTCGGTGAGCAGTTCTTC
16 | TRBD2 | TRBJ2-4 | TRBV4-2 | . | CASSQDAASGKNIQYF | TGTGCCAGCAGCCAAGATGCGGCTAGCGGGAAAAACATTCAGTACTTC
17 | TRBD1 | TRBJ2-1 | TRBV5-4 | . | CASSSAARTGDYNEQFF | TGTGCCAGCAGCTCGGCAGCCCGGACAGGGGACTACAATGAGCAGTTCTTC
13 | . | TRBJ1-1 | TRBV29-1 | . | CSVSGRRDTEAFF | TGCAGCGTCTCAGGACGGAGGGACACTGAAGCTTTCTTT
14 | TRBD2 | TRBJ2-7 | TRBV28 | . | CASRLAGGTYEQYF | TGTGCCAGCAGACTAGCGGGGGGAACCTACGAGCAGTACTTC
15 | TRBD1 | TRBJ2-7 | TRBV10-3 | . | CAISSQGASSYEQYF | TGTGCCATCAGTTCTCAGGGGGCAAGCTCCTACGAGCAGTACTTC
18 | TRBD1 | TRBJ1-5 | TRBV19 | . | CASSIFLGQGVVEQPQHF | TGTGCCAGTAGTATTTTCCTCGGACAGGGGGTTGTCGAACAGCCCCAGCATTTT
15 | . | TRBJ1-1 | TRBV4-2 | . | CASSQEGGGGTEAFF | TGTGCCAGCAGCCAAGAAGGGGGAGGGGGCACTGAAGCTTTCTTT